The 32 T cell receptor beta chains below were found in one sample sequenced in a study of memory CD4+ T cells and cytomegalovirus serostatus. Single viable CD3+CD4+CD8-CD45RO+ cells were sorted as the memory CD4+ T cells. Some clones are missing from TCRdb's copy, which holds only in-frame ones; the method was immunoSEQ multiplex PCR. Among about 52,000 clones listed, about 80% were seen once. Specimen: memory CD4+ T cells from blood. Every receptor here comes from an adult in good health and CMV-seropositive.

The chain uses TRBV14 and TRBJ2-2, with D unresolved. There are 16 residues in the CDR3. V lost 4 bases to trimming and J lost 0 bases, with 12 bases between them. The germline CDR1 and CDR2 sequences are SGHDN and FVKESK. CDR3 DNA sequence: TGTGCCAGCAGCCGGTACTCGTCATCGAACACCGGGGAGCTGTTTTTT. The encoded protein is CASSRYSSSNTGELFF.

The V and J genes are TRBV4-3 and TRBJ2-7; 13 bases are a match to TRBD2. The CDR3 has 17 residues. The germline CDR1 and CDR2 sequences are LGHNA and YSLEER. V lost 2 bases, J lost 5 bases, and 9 bases stayed unmatched. The CDR3 spells CASSQSAGTSGAHEQYF. The CDR3, as DNA: TGCGCCAGCAGCCAATCCGCCGGGACTAGCGGGGCCCACGAGCAGTACTTC.

The gene calls are TRBV6-5 and TRBJ1-6; D is undetermined. Per germline, CDR1 MNHEY and CDR2 SVGAGI. V was clipped by 8 bases and J by 4 bases, with 6 bases between them. This CDR3 contains 12 residues. The CDR3 nucleotides are TGTGCCAGCGGTCGTTATAATTCACCCCTCCACTTT. It codes for CASGRYNSPLHF.

The table lists this clone with a few counts. The chain uses TRBV6-1 and TRBJ2-7, with D hard to call. V gave up 6 bases and J gave up 3 bases, with 3 bases separating them. CDR3 length: 10 residues. Germline CDR1 and CDR2: MNHNS and SASEGT. CDR3 bases: TGTGCCAGCAGAGACTACGAGCAGTACTTC. Amino acid sequence: CASRDYEQYF.

The chain links TRBV10-2 to TRBJ2-3, with 10 nucleotides matching TRBD2. Per germline, CDR1 WSHSY and CDR2 SAAADI. J lost 0 bases, V lost 10 bases, and 4 bases had no gene match. The CDR3 totals 14 residues. DNA of the CDR3: TGCGCCATCGGACTAGCGGAAAGCACAGATACGCAGTATTTT. Translation: CAIGLAESTDTQYF.

The chain uses TRBV6-1 and TRBJ2-7, with TRBD2 identical over 7 bases. The CDR3 has 13 amino acids. The V gene's germline CDR1 is MNHNS and CDR2 SASEGT. V lost 7 bases and J lost 5; bases outside the gene matches: 8. CDR3 amino acids: CASKESGNHEQYF. The CDR3, as DNA: TGTGCCAGCAAGGAAAGCGGGAACCACGAGCAGTACTTC.

V usage is TRBV4-1 and J usage is TRBJ2-7, with D unresolved. V lost 5 bases, J lost 2 bases, and 10 bases lay in between. The CDR3 loop spans 13 amino acids. Germline assignment: CDR1 MGHRA and CDR2 YSYEKL. The CDR3 reads CASSRVGAYEQYF. CDR3 nucleotide sequence: TGCGCCAGCAGCAGGGTCGGAGCCTACGAGCAGTACTTC.

This clone is medium-sized (0.01 to 0.1%) in the sample. The V and J genes are TRBV10-2 and TRBJ1-6; unclear D gene. V lost 6 bases to trimming and J lost 11 bases, with 11 bases between them. The germline V gene has CDR1 WSHSY and CDR2 SAAADI. The CDR3 spans 12 residues. CDR3 protein: CASRTDRAPLHF. Here the CDR3 DNA reads TGCGCCAGCAGGACGGACCGGGCACCCCTCCACTTT.

This chain uses TRBV5-6 with TRBJ2-1; TRBD1 might be the D (6 bases). CDR1 is SGHDT, CDR2 YYEEEE, per germline. This CDR3 has 14 residues. V was shortened by 2 bases and J by 4 bases, with 10 bases between the two germline ends. The CDR3 loop reads CASSLTQGYNEQFF. The CDR3, as DNA: TGTGCCAGCAGCTTAACACAGGGATACAATGAGCAGTTCTTC.

The J gene is TRBJ1-6, the V gene TRBV4-2; tentative D call: TRBD1 (5 bases). There are 16 residues in the CDR3. Germline loops: CDR1 LGHNA, CDR2 YNFKEQ. V lost 1 base to trimming and J lost 4 bases, with 11 bases between them. The CDR3 loop is CASSQVQGGYNSPLHF. The CDR3 nucleotides read TGTGCCAGCAGCCAAGTTCAGGGTGGGTATAATTCACCCCTCCACTTT.

The chain has TRBV7-6 and TRBJ1-2, with a possible D match to TRBD1 (6 bases). Germline lookup yields CDR1 SGHVS and CDR2 FNYEAQ. The CDR3 length is 12 residues. Trimming pared 1 base from V and 6 bases from J, leaving 6 bases between. The CDR3 DNA is TGTGCCAGCAGCTTAGAGGGGGATGGCTACACCTTC. Its translation is CASSLEGDGYTF.

This rearrangement joins TRBV18 to TRBJ1-5; 9 nucleotides line up with TRBD1. J was trimmed by 9 bases and V by 2 bases; bases with no gene match: 5. Germline CDR1 is KGHSH and CDR2 is LQKENI. The CDR3 contains 14 residues. CDR3 sequence: CASSPRTGDSPQHF. CDR3 in DNA: TGTGCCAGCTCACCAAGGACAGGGGATTCGCCCCAGCATTTT.

The rearrangement uses TRBV5-6 and TRBJ1-4; D unresolved. CDR3 length: 14 residues. CDR1 is SGHDT, CDR2 YYEEEE, per germline. Trimming stripped 5 bases from V and 8 bases from J, with 16 bases between. The CDR3 spells CASRPGPNKEKLFF. The DNA of the CDR3 is TGTGCCAGCAGGCCCGGGCCAAACAAGGAAAAACTGTTTTTT.

The chain joins TRBV4-3 to TRBJ2-2; 9 bases align to TRBD2. Losses at the gene ends were 1 base for V and 4 bases for J; bases not matched to a gene: 7. CDR1 is LGHNA, CDR2 YSLEER, per germline. The CDR3 covers 17 residues. The CDR3 loop reads CASSQAGASGVTGELFF. DNA for the CDR3: TGCGCCAGCAGCCAAGCTGGGGCTAGCGGGGTCACCGGGGAGCTGTTTTTT.

The CDR3 protein is CASSRGLAGGPKYF. The DNA of the CDR3 is TGTGCCAGCAGCCGGGGACTAGCGGGAGGGCCCAAGTACTTC. The gene calls are TRBV7-2 and TRBJ2-5; 16 positions agree with TRBD2. Unmatched junction bases numbered 6, after V lost 5 bases and J lost 12 bases. The CDR3 totals 14 residues. In germline, CDR1 is SGHTA, CDR2 FQGNSA.

This rearrangement joins TRBV6-6 to TRBJ2-5; D is undetermined. Trimming took off 2 bases at V and 4 bases at J, with 11 bases between the two ends. CDR1 is MNHNY and CDR2 is SVGAGI in the germline V gene (reference sequence). The CDR3 runs 14 residues. Written as DNA, the CDR3 is TGTGCCAGCAGTTACGGACCGTCGTTAGAGACCCAGTACTTC. Its translation is CASSYGPSLETQYF.

The rearrangement joins TRBV28 to TRBJ1-6; no clear D gene. Germline lookup yields CDR1 MDHEN and CDR2 SYDVKM. The CDR3 runs to 14 residues. V lost 3 bases, J lost 6 bases, and 9 bases lay in between. The CDR3 DNA reads as TGTGCCAGCAGTTTGCGGTCCCCTAATTCACCCCTCCACTTT. This encodes CASSLRSPNSPLHF.

This chain joins TRBV7-9 and TRBJ2-7, with 7 bases identical to TRBD2. Germline CDR1 and CDR2: SEHNR and FQNEAQ (reference sequence). The CDR3 is 15 amino acids. J gave up 3 bases and V 1 base, and 6 bases lay outside the gene matches. The CDR3 sequence: CASSLVGGDLYEQYF. The CDR3 DNA follows: TGTGCCAGCAGCTTAGTTGGGGGGGACCTCTACGAGCAGTACTTC.

CDR3 nucleotides: TGTGCCAGCAGTTTACTCCCTGCGGAGACCCAGTACTTC. It specifies CASSLLPAETQYF. The chain joins TRBV27 to TRBJ2-5; D not resolved. CDR1 is MNHEY, CDR2 SMNVEV, per germline (reference sequence). Deletions cut 2 bases from V and 5 bases from J, with 9 bases between. The CDR3 runs to 13 residues.

The J gene is TRBJ2-7, the V gene TRBV6-1; TRBD1 matches at 7 bases. V trimming: 3 bases; J trimming: 6 bases; junction bases outside the gene matches: 5. Germline loops: CDR1 MNHNS, CDR2 SASEGT. The CDR3 extends over 13 amino acids. As DNA, the CDR3 is TGTGCCAGCAGTGATAAGGGGGCGGGCGAGCAGTACTTC. Its translation is CASSDKGAGEQYF.

This chain connects TRBV9 to TRBJ2-3; no clear D. This CDR3 region has 14 residues. Deletions cut 2 bases from V and 0 bases from J, with 7 bases between. Germline V gives CDR1 SGDLS, CDR2 YYNGEE. The CDR3 bases are TGTGCCAGCAGCGTGCAGGCTAGCACAGATACGCAGTATTTT. It specifies CASSVQASTDTQYF.

This chain joins TRBV7-6 and TRBJ2-5; TRBD1 aligns across 10 bases. Germline V gene data show CDR1 as SGHVS and CDR2 as FNYEAQ. V shed 2 bases, J shed 5 bases, and the junction held 5 bases outside the gene matches. CDR3 size: 15 residues. The CDR3 bases are TGTGCCAGCAGCTTAAGGGACAGGGGATACGAGACCCAGTACTTC. This gives the protein CASSLRDRGYETQYF.

In this sample, this clone turned up a few times. This sequence joins TRBV5-4 and TRBJ2-7, with D uncertain. The germline CDR1 and CDR2 sequences are SGHNT and YYREEE (reference sequence). CDR3 length equals 13 residues. V lost 4 bases and J lost 5, with 13 bases in between. The CDR3 protein is CASSPRTSNEQYF. CDR3 DNA: TGTGCCAGCAGCCCAAGGACGTCCAACGAGCAGTACTTC.

The chain recombines TRBV6-1 with TRBJ1-5, with D possibly being TRBD1 (5 bases). Germline values: CDR1 MNHNS, CDR2 SASEGT. CDR3 length: 15 residues. The V end was cut by 7 bases, the J end by 7 bases, with 20 bases between. This CDR3 is CASTKNGALGQPQHF. The DNA of the CDR3 is TGTGCCAGCACCAAGAATGGGGCCCTAGGGCAGCCCCAGCATTTT.

The chain uses TRBV6-1 and TRBJ1-4; 7 bases are a match to TRBD1. Germline trimming cut 1 base from V and 8 bases from J; bases unmatched to any gene: 4. The CDR3 contains 14 residues. The germline CDR1 and CDR2 sequences are MNHNS and SASEGT. The CDR3 DNA is TGTGCCAGCAGTGAAGGGACAGGCTCAGAAAAACTGTTTTTT. It specifies CASSEGTGSEKLFF.

The chain recombines TRBV19 with TRBJ1-4; D might be TRBD1 (5 bases). The germline V and J ends were trimmed by 5 bases and 0 bases, with 10 bases remaining between them. CDR1 is LNHDA and CDR2 is SQIVND in the germline V gene (reference sequence). This CDR3 comprises 15 residues. CDR3 loop: CASSSRDATNEKLFF. The CDR3 DNA follows: TGTGCCAGTAGTTCGAGGGACGCAACTAATGAAAAACTGTTTTTT.

This sequence joins TRBV28 and TRBJ2-7, with unresolved D. CDR3 length equals 16 residues. CDR1 MDHEN and CDR2 SYDVKM come from the germline V gene. V was shortened by 2 bases and J by 3 bases, with 17 bases between the two germline ends. Here the CDR3 reads CASSLRPTPLYYEQYF. In DNA form, the CDR3 reads TGTGCCAGCAGTTTAAGGCCGACTCCTCTCTACTACGAGCAGTACTTC.

This clone came up once. This chain connects TRBV4-3 to TRBJ1-5; D might be TRBD1 (6 bases). Trimming pared 0 bases from V and 4 bases from J, leaving 10 bases between. CDR1 and CDR2 (germline): LGHNA, YSLEER. CDR3 length: 15 residues. In nucleotides, the CDR3 is TGCGCCAGCAGCCAAGACCAGGACAGTAATCAGCCCCAGCATTTT. Translation gives CASSQDQDSNQPQHF.

This chain connects TRBV2 to TRBJ2-2; 9 bases line up with TRBD1. The V gene end was trimmed by 7 bases and the J gene end by 5 bases; junction bases not matched to a gene: 8. The CDR3 totals 15 residues. Germline loops: CDR1 SNHLY, CDR2 FYNNEI. The CDR3 DNA sequence: TGTGCCAGCAAGGTACAGGGGGCGCGGACCGGGGAGCTGTTTTTT. Its translation: CASKVQGARTGELFF.

The rearrangement joins TRBV29-1 to TRBJ2-7; 9 bases match TRBD2. With V trimmed by 5 bases and J by 5 bases, 7 bases remained unmatched. From germline, CDR1 is SQVTM and CDR2 ANQGSEA. The CDR3 is 13 residues long. CDR3 in DNA: TGCAGCGTTAGTCCGTTAGCGGGAGACGAGCAGTACTTC. It encodes CSVSPLAGDEQYF.

The V and J genes are TRBV2 and TRBJ1-3; D remains ambiguous. Germline-derived CDR1 and CDR2 are SNHLY and FYNNEI. Trimming left V 3 bases short and J 5 bases short, with 2 bases between. This CDR3 is 11 amino acids long. CDR3 protein: CASSDRNTIYF. The CDR3 coding sequence is TGTGCCAGCAGTGACAGAAACACCATATATTTT.

The chain has TRBV19 and TRBJ2-5, with TRBD2 identical over 11 bases. V dropped 4 bases and J dropped 3; count of bases not matched to a gene: 4. The CDR3 totals 15 residues. Germline V gene lookup returns CDR1 LNHDA and CDR2 SQIVND (reference sequence). The CDR3 spells CASSTLSGGEETQYF. In nucleotides, the CDR3 is TGTGCCAGTAGTACACTTAGCGGGGGGGAAGAGACCCAGTACTTC. The variable domain in full, completed from reference TRBV19 and TRBJ2-5, reads DGGITQSPKYLFRKEGQNVTLSCEQNLNHDAMYWYRQDPGQGLRLIYYSQIVNDFQKGDIAEGYSVSREKKESFPLTVTSAQKNPTAFYLCASSTLSGGEETQYFGPGTRLLVL.